This TCR beta chain was profiled in a study of control samples from healthy donors and cancer patients. Between the trimmed V and J ends, which lost 2 bases and 6 bases, there was a span of 6 bases. This CDR3 has 12 residues. CDR1 and CDR2 (germline): MNHEY, SVGEGT. This table comes from immunoSEQ multiplex PCR, and its TCRdb copy is limited to in-frame clones, with some not included. The table has around 170,000 clones, around 89% seen once. The receptor was derived from a woman aged 50 to 60 in good health. The chain carries TRBV6-2 or TRBV6-3 and TRBJ2-3; D call uncertain. The specimen was blood. The CDR3 DNA reads TGTGCCAGCAGTTACGTGGGGGATACGCAGTATTTT. It yields the protein CASSYVGDTQYF.